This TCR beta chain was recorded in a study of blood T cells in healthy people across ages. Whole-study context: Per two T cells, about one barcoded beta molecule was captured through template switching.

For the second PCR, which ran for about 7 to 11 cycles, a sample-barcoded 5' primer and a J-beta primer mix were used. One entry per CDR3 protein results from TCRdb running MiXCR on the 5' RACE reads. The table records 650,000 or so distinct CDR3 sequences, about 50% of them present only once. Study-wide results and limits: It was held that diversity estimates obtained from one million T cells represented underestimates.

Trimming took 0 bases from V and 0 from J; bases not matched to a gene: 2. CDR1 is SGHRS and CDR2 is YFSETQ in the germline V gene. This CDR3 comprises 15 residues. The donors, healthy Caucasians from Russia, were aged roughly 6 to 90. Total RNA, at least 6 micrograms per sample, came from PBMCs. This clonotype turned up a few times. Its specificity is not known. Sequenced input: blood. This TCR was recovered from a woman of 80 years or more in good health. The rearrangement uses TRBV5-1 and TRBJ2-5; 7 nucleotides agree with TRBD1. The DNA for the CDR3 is TGCGCCAGCAGCTTGGGACAGGGTAACCAAGAGACCCAGTACTTC. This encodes CASSLGQGNQETQYF.